This TCR beta chain was identified during a study of cytomegalovirus exposure and HLA in healthy donors (dated by TCRdb to about 2017). For the study in its entirety: In an earlier analysis of approximately 640 of the donors, about 260 Gb of sequence data and 90 million to 120 million unique TCR beta sequences from 180 million or so T cells were reported. Rather than drawing on any new phenotypic data, the later analysis identified candidate immune exposures from TCR beta sequences and the way those sequences occurred across donors. The study combined high-throughput TCR immunosequencing, statistical association of individual TCRs with disease status, and machine learning to predict cytomegalovirus infection status. The genetic ancestry cluster associated with self-reported Caucasian donors included 80% to 90% of the 300 to 400 genotyped donors. The aim of the study was to test whether cataloging public T cell receptors could identify signatures of past pathogen exposure. To study patterns of TCR occurrence, a later analysis re-analyzed previously published TCR beta repertoires from 550 to 800 donors and added high-resolution HLA genotyping. To decide whether each TCR beta V gene segment behaved as functional or pseudogenic, an earlier analysis of some 570 of the donors relied on high-throughput TCR beta sequencing. Because of strong linkage in the cohort, roughly five DR-DQ haplotypes were treated as single units for association and clustering. Across approximately 400 genotyped donors of the cohort, an average of about 240,000 unique TCR beta nucleotide sequences per donor were sequenced, and 15% to 20% of those sequences were non-productive. A separate validation cohort of over 95 different subjects was used in addition to the approximately 700-subject first cohort. The number of donors typed differed by locus, with roughly 629-640 for A, B, C, DRB1 and DQB1, 522 for DQA1, about 610 for DPA1, and about 450 for DPB1. Donor age, sex, ethnicity and CMV serostatus were compiled together with the repertoire data. All discovery cohort repertoires had been generated on a single sequencing platform. HLA typing covered class I and class II loci at four-digit resolution. A later genetic analysis used genome-wide SNP genotypes for about 60% of the 666 donors, treating that subset as a discovery cohort. The study profiled the T cell repertoires of hundreds of subjects by immunosequencing and related them to cytomegalovirus serostatus. Roughly 290 gigabases of sequencing data and roughly 80 million unique TCR sequences made up an early release that covered under 750 HLA-typed donors. Study-wide conclusions, independent of this receptor: A later genetic analysis associated a missense DCLRE1C variant with V-gene and J-gene trimming of TCR beta chains, and an independent cohort replicated the association. In both the original and validation cohorts, the classifier was reported to diagnose cytomegalovirus status with high specificity and sensitivity. A later analysis found that most CMV-associated TCR beta chains appeared HLA-restricted, with HLA associations seemingly driven largely by CMV exposure. Strong co-occurrence of HLA alleles, especially DR and DQ, made assigning TCR associations to individual alleles difficult. A further reported finding was that TCR beta sequences accurately predicted the HLA-A and HLA-B alleles for most subjects in the first cohort. A few of the identified cytomegalovirus-associated TCR beta chains were confirmed in vitro to be specific for cytomegalovirus antigens. Most TCR sequences were seen in very few donors, while some public TCRs were found in many individuals. This cohort had only TCR beta chains sequenced, and the lack of alpha or paired-chain data limited which features could be detected. In the study, approximately 150 TCR beta chains were listed as associated with cytomegalovirus. CMV serostatus was the only immune exposure information available for the cohort. Correlated functional status among segregating V segments might reflect linkage disequilibrium, but an unknown experimental factor could not be ruled out. Because HLA typing was missing for some donors at each locus, association tests included only the typed subset. In a later analysis, HLA-associated TCR beta chains showed more clonal expansion and lower generation probabilities than non-associated chains that were equally common. According to a later analysis, parvovirus B19, influenza, CMV and Epstein-Barr virus appeared linked to several top co-occurrence clusters. A cluster of highly shared sequence variants was judged likely to represent a technical artifact of the sequencing pipeline. In a later analysis, 15,000 to 20,000 TCR beta sequences were associated with specific HLA alleles at a false discovery rate of 0.05. In an earlier analysis of 450 to 750 of the donors, most TCR beta V segments appeared in productive rearrangements about 87% or about 30% of the time, broadly matching IMGT annotations. Because the 87-base-pair reads could not distinguish some IMGT-functional V segments, including TRBV6-2 and TRBV6-3, those segments were excluded. Sequencing depth was assumed to be roughly uniform across donors in the presence/absence analyses, though that assumption may not hold. Fewer than 20 rarely observed V segments, including chromosome 9 orphons, were excluded from the earlier analysis of several hundred of the donors because counts were too low. Compared with the 666-donor mean, donors in an Asian-associated ancestry cluster had fewer N-insertions in productive TCRs, according to a later genetic analysis. According to a later analysis, TCR association rates differed among HLA loci, with DRB1 alleles showing the most associated TCRs and HLA-C alleles showing the fewest. The authors suggested that the approach could potentially be generalized to other disease states and immunological phenotypes.

A remark on this clone: Its target antigen remains unknown. No clone much larger than this one lies a single base away; base qualities are absent.

Library prep was done by the immunoSEQ multiplex PCR assay. The multiplex PCR relied on a mix of 60 forward primers for TCR Vbeta segments and 13 reverse primers for TCR Jbeta segments. A multiplex PCR assay on genomic DNA amplified the CDR3 region of rearranged TCR beta genes. On the Illumina HiSeq System, the amplified TCR beta libraries were sequenced as 87-base-pair reads. The study's own analysis went as follows. Across the 666 repertoires, a later analysis counted around 80 million unique TCR beta chains, roughly 11 million of which were shared by at least two donors. To remove PCR and sequencing errors, raw reads were error-corrected and collapsed into unique sequences using a nearest-neighbor algorithm that merged closely related sequences. V, D and J gene segments were assigned by aligning CDR3 sequences to IMGT reference sequences. For a sequence to be retained, a match of at least six nucleotides was required to both a V gene segment and a J gene segment. A rearrangement counted as productive if the CDR3 had no stop codons and remained in frame with V and J, and every other rearrangement counted as non-productive. CDR3 was defined according to IMGT convention as the region running from the second conserved V-encoded cysteine to the conserved J-encoded phenylalanine. The earlier analysis of a few hundred of the donors excluded sequences that lacked an unambiguous match to a single V gene segment. An earlier analysis of approximately 590 of the donors called V segments functional above 56.7% productive rearrangements and segregating when the between-donor standard deviation exceeded 5%. To diagnose cytomegalovirus status from the catalog of TCR beta chain sequences, a statistical classification framework was built. In a later analysis, V and J genes were assigned by comparing TCR nucleotide sequences against IMGT/GENE-DB human TR gene sequences. The TCRdist pipeline was used in a later analysis to assign CDR3 sequences and most-parsimonious VDJ recombination scenarios. In a later analysis, each TCR beta chain was defined by its CDR3 amino acid sequence together with its V-gene family, and reads without a unique V-gene family were excluded. To address suspected cross-contamination and a sequencing artifact, a later analysis removed 592 highly shared, low-generation-probability nucleotide sequences. For each public chain, a later analysis derived a clonal expansion index from normalized ranks of inferred template counts within each repertoire. In a later analysis, generation probabilities were computed with a VDJ recombination model fitted to out-of-frame rearrangements, and the resulting probabilities were checked against IGoR. In a later analysis, TCR-TCR, TCR-HLA and TCR-CMV co-occurrence was scored with hypergeometric tests, and a repertoire-size bias correction was applied to TCR pairs. In a later analysis, false discovery rates were estimated by permuting HLA or CMV assignments 20 times. In a later analysis, co-occurring TCRs were grouped with DBSCAN, and TCRdist sequence similarity was added when clustering was performed within HLA-allele-positive subsets. Repertoires with fewer than 30,000 or more than 120,000 public chains were left out of co-occurrence clustering, as were about 5 repertoires with anomalous nucleotide sharing. Entries here come from immuneACCESS through TCRdb and include only in-frame sequences with V and J called. Some clones fail to appear in such tables; in the studies checked, an unresolved V gene covers under half of the shortfall, and the cause of the remainder is unknown. V and J calls and clone size follow that table, whereas D and trimming were derived from the DNA. This sample lists about 130,000 clones; 80% were detected once. 1% of the sample comes from the top ten.

The cohort was made up of 500 to 800 healthy bone marrow donors. Cohort members were all nominally healthy when sampled, although unrecorded immune exposures were likely present. The donor tested CMV seronegative and was one of the 352 seronegative cohort members. Each donor provided a peripheral blood sample, and peripheral blood mononuclear cells were used for TCR beta sequencing. The Qiagen DNeasy Blood Extraction Kit was used to extract genomic DNA from the blood cell samples. According to the germline V gene (reference sequence), CDR1 reads MNHNY and CDR2 reads SVGAGI. The junction shows trimming of 0 bases on V and 6 bases on J, and the gene matches do not reach 3 bases of it. The CDR3 goes from the cysteine to the phenylalanine over 15 residues. Solely the CDR3 DNA is kept, with 45 bases framed from the first base.

The chain links TRBV6-6 with TRBJ2-1; the junction holds 9 bases that match TRBD2. Sequencing was carried out using PBMCs. The source of this sequence is a man in his forties or fifties in good health and CMV-seronegative. The DNA sequence is as follows: TGTGCCAGCAGTTACTCGGCGGGAGGGACCAATGAGCAGTTCTTC. The encoded protein is CASSYSAGGTNEQFF.